These 12 T cell receptor beta chains came from one sample sequenced in a study of shared clonotypes between healthy human individuals. The method was immunoSEQ multiplex PCR; TCRdb's version includes in-frame clones alone and lacks a portion of them. The sample includes some 2.3 million clones, over 85% of them seen just once. Material for sequencing was naive CD4+ T cells from PBMCs. As for subset: CD45RA+ positively selected. The origin of the receptors is a man aged 18 to 29 in good health. Some clones in this sample may be carry-over from other donors' samples.

This clone was counted a single time. V gene TRBV7-8 combines with J gene TRBJ2-3, with 8 bases identical to TRBD1. There are 13 residues in the CDR3. Trimming removed 8 bases from V and 3 bases from J; junction bases left unmatched: 4. From germline, CDR1 is SGHVS and CDR2 FQNEAQ. CDR3 DNA sequence: TGTGCCAGCCGGGACAGGTGGACAGATACGCAGTATTTT. This codes for CASRDRWTDTQYF.

The chain is built from TRBV5-4 and TRBJ2-5; D may match TRBD1 or TRBD2 (5 bases each). Germline-derived CDR1 and CDR2 are SGHNT and YYREEE (reference sequence). This CDR3 contains 14 residues. The germline V and J ends were trimmed by 0 bases and 5 bases, with 11 bases remaining between them. In nucleotides, the CDR3 is TGTGCCAGCAGCTTGGCGGGACCCCGGGAGACCCAGTACTTC. It specifies CASSLAGPRETQYF.

The chain couples TRBV11-2 to TRBJ2-7; D is uncertain. The germline V gene has CDR1 SGHAT and CDR2 FQNNGV. This CDR3 region has 14 residues. Trimming stripped 2 bases from V and 2 bases from J, with 10 bases between. In nucleotides, the CDR3 is TGTGCCAGCAGCTTAACCCGTCCTACCTACGAGCAGTACTTC. Encoded protein: CASSLTRPTYEQYF.

This rearrangement joins TRBV25-1 to TRBJ2-1; 8 nucleotides agree with TRBD2. V was pared by 3 bases and J by 4 bases, with 11 bases of the junction left unmatched. The CDR3 consists of 17 residues. Germline V gene sequence: CDR1 MGHDK, CDR2 SYGVNS. CDR3 in amino acids: CASSEPTGSGSYNEQFF. CDR3 DNA: TGTGCCAGCAGTGAGCCAACCGGCAGCGGGAGTTACAATGAGCAGTTCTTC. The full variable domain, its missing parts supplied by reference TRBV25-1 and TRBJ2-1, is EADIYQTPRYLVIGTGKKITLECSQTMGHDKMYWYQQDPGMELHLIHYSYGVNSTEKGDLSSESTVSRIRTEHFPLTLESARPSHTSQYLCASSEPTGSGSYNEQFFGPGTRLTVL.

J is TRBJ1-4 and V is TRBV7-8; D gene unclear. V shed 1 base and J shed 3 bases, with 9 bases lying between them. Germline assignment: CDR1 SGHVS and CDR2 FQNEAQ. This CDR3 is 15 amino acids long. The CDR3 protein is CASSLGWRSNEKLFF. DNA for the CDR3: TGTGCCAGCAGCTTAGGGTGGAGGTCTAATGAAAAACTGTTTTTT.

The rearrangement uses TRBV30 and TRBJ2-1; TRBD1 matches 8 bases. Looked up from germline, CDR1 is GTSNPN and CDR2 is SVGIG (reference sequence). The CDR3 runs to 13 residues. The V and J ends lost 5 bases and 5 bases, in that order; junction bases with no gene match: 5. The CDR3 DNA follows: TGTGCCTGGGACAGGGGACTTCACAATGAGCAGTTCTTC. Encoded protein: CAWDRGLHNEQFF.

This clone was counted a single time. The chain links TRBV4-2 to TRBJ2-1; 8 nucleotides line up with TRBD1. This CDR3 contains 15 residues. The V gene end was trimmed by 0 bases and the J gene end by 6 bases; junction bases not matched to a gene: 4. The germline CDR1 and CDR2 sequences are LGHNA and YNFKEQ. The CDR3: CASSQDKTGVNEQFF. In DNA, the CDR3 is TGTGCCAGCAGCCAAGATAAGACAGGGGTCAATGAGCAGTTCTTC.

The rearrangement uses TRBV9 and TRBJ2-7; D remains unclear. CDR3 length: 14 amino acids. Germline-derived CDR1 and CDR2 are SGDLS and YYNGEE. The ends were cut back, 0 bases at V and 7 bases at J, with 14 bases in the middle. CDR3 loop: CASSVDEITTEQYF. In DNA form, the CDR3 reads TGTGCCAGCAGCGTAGATGAAATAACTACGGAGCAGTACTTC.

V usage is TRBV5-1 and J usage is TRBJ2-5, with 9 bases matching TRBD2. The germline gives CDR1 SGHRS, CDR2 YFSETQ. V lost 4 bases and J lost 6; bases outside the gene matches: 7. The CDR3 has 14 amino acids. CDR3 sequence reads: CASSPDGTSKTQYF. DNA of the CDR3: TGCGCCAGCAGCCCGGATGGGACTAGCAAGACCCAGTACTTC.

The chain combines TRBV28 with TRBJ2-3; 8 positions agree with TRBD2. Trimming cost V 4 bases and J 5 bases; bases outside gene matches: 8. CDR3 length equals 15 residues. Germline-derived CDR1 and CDR2 are MDHEN and SYDVKM. In DNA, the CDR3 is TGTGCCAGCAGTTCGATAGCGGGAAGGGGAGATACGCAGTATTTT. The encoded protein is CASSSIAGRGDTQYF.

This clone is a singleton in its sample. One junction end disagrees with the germline gene, perhaps due to a read error. The genes are TRBV7-8 and TRBJ1-2, with no clear D. This CDR3 comprises 15 residues. CDR1 SGHVS and CDR2 FQNEAQ come from the germline V gene. The CDR3: CASSQLSLRSRGSTF. The CDR3 DNA reads TGTGCCAGCAGCCAACTTAGCTTAAGGAGCCGAGGCTCCACCTTC.

The chain carries TRBV19 and TRBJ1-1; TRBD1 matches 8 bases. V was clipped by 5 bases and J by 1 base; unmatched bases: 3. The CDR3 is 14 amino acids. Per germline, CDR1 LNHDA and CDR2 SQIVND (reference sequence). Written as DNA, the CDR3 is TGTGCCAGTAGTGTGGGACAGGCGAACACTGAAGCTTTCTTT. Amino acid sequence: CASSVGQANTEAFF.